This T cell receptor (beta chain) emerged from a study of T-cell reconstitution after alpha-beta-depleted transplantation in children (TCRdb year 2016). Regarding the complete study: The study quantitatively tracked T-cell immune reconstitution after TCRalphabeta/CD19-depleted allogeneic hematopoietic cell transplantation in children using TCR repertoire profiling.

CDR1 and CDR2, looked up from the germline V gene (reference sequence), are DFQATT and SNEGSKA. The CDR3 holds 15 amino acids from the cysteine to the phenylalanine. Just CDR3 DNA is preserved here, 45 bases in frame from base 1. The junction shows trimming of 2 bases on V and 4 bases on J, plus 17 bases between the germline ends. The library was obtained by PCR. The reads were generated on an Illumina HiSeq 2500. TCR libraries were prepared with molecular barcoding, using unique molecular identifiers to normalize TCRbeta repertoire quantification. TCRdb reran the public reads through fastp at Q25 and MiXCR, keeping productive beta chains. Every entry covers one CDR3 protein and lists the most common genes and DNA from its rows. This sample is represented by 500,000 to 600,000 distinct CDR3 sequences; roughly 33% of them were singletons. About 2.3% of the sample is in the top ten clones. In its sample, this clonotype was seen a few times. The clone's antigen remains unknown. No base-level quality is on record; no much larger clone is a single base apart.

Sequencing used PBMCs from the stem cell graft donor, obtained from the stem cell graft. The V and J segments used are TRBV20-1 and TRBJ2-5; the D gene cannot be named for sure. This clonotype was obtained from a human donor who donated a stem cell graft to a child with aplastic anemia. In nucleotide form, the sequence is TGCAGTGCTAGATACGGCCAGGCCGGCGGAGAGACCCAGTACTTC. This translates into CSARYGQAGGETQYF.